A selection of T cell receptor beta chains follows, all from one sample in a study of T cell responses to AZD1222 COVID-19 vaccine. Repertoires were generated with immunoSEQ multiplex PCR, while TCRdb's copy carries only in-frame clones and drops some. The sample has about 150,000 clones; 70% to 90% are singletons. The specimen was peripheral blood, collected on day 0 of AZD1222 vaccination. Receptor source: an adult in good health. Both conserved end residues are part of each CDR3. A D gene is named only where the DNA matches it firmly. A clone size is listed for some rows: how often the clone was seen (once, few, many), or a class if it is expanded.

>TRBD1|TRBJ2-1|-|TRBV5-1
TGCGCCAGCAGAGATACCCCGGGACAGGGTGGCGATGAGCAGTTCTTC
CASRDTPGQGGDEQFF
>-|TRBJ2-7|-|TRBV11-2
TGTGCCAGCAGCGCCCTGAGGGGCGAGCAGTACTTC
CASSALRGEQYF
>-|TRBJ1-5|-|TRBV24-1
TGTGCCACCAGTGTTGGTCTAGAGCAGCCCCAGCATTTT
CATSVGLEQPQHF
>-|TRBJ2-3|-|TRBV27
TGTGCCAGCAGTTCGACCGCTAGCGCTAGCACAGATACGCAGTATTTT
CASSSTASASTDTQYF
>-|TRBJ2-5|-|TRBV19
TGTGCCAGTAGTATATTAGGCGGGGCCCAAGAGACCCAGTACTTC
CASSILGGAQETQYF
>-|TRBJ1-2|-|TRBV4-2
TGTGCCAGCAGCCAAGAACTCAGGGTTGCCCCGAGGTATGGCTACACCTTC
CASSQELRVAPRYGYTF
>-|TRBJ1-2|-|TRBV9
TGTGCCAGCAGCTCCCCGCCTGGCTACACCTTC
CASSSPPGYTF
>-|TRBJ1-2|-|TRBV27
TGTGCCAGCAGCCCTCTGGACAGTTCTAACTATGGCTACACCTTC
CASSPLDSSNYGYTF
>-|TRBJ2-1|-|TRBV3-1/TRBV3-2
TGTGCCAGCAGCCAATACGGGGGGCGCAACAATGAGCAGTTCTTC
CASSQYGGRNNEQFF
>TRBD1|TRBJ1-5|-|TRBV6-2/TRBV6-3
TGTGCCAGCAGTTACGCGACCGGGACAGGGGAAAGAGGGACCCAGCATTTT
CASSYATGTGERGTQHF
>TRBD1|TRBJ1-6|-|TRBV6-1
TGTGCCAGCAGTGAGCCGGACAGGTTATATAATTCACCCCTCCACTTT
CASSEPDRLYNSPLHF
>-|TRBJ1-5|-|TRBV6-6
TGTGCCAGCAGTTACGGGTTCGACCAGCCCCAGCATTTT
CASSYGFDQPQHF
>-|TRBJ1-4|few|TRBV14
TGTGCCAGCAGCCCGGGAGACGCGGCCTTCAATGAAAAACTGTTTTTT
CASSPGDAAFNEKLFF
>-|TRBJ2-1|-|TRBV4-1
TGCGCCAGCAGCCAAGTGTACGGGTTCTTC
CASSQVYGFF
>TRBD2|TRBJ2-1|-|TRBV13
TGTGCCAGCAGCCCAGGGACTAGCGGGTTTAGCTCCTACAATGAGCAGTTCTTC
CASSPGTSGFSSYNEQFF
>TRBD1|TRBJ1-3|once|TRBV11-3
TGTGCCAGCAGCTCCTGGGACAGCGACTCTGGAAACACCATATATTTT
CASSSWDSDSGNTIYF
>-|TRBJ1-5|-|TRBV6-6
TGTGCCAGCAGTTCAGGCAGGGAACAGCCCCAGCATTTT
CASSSGREQPQHF
>-|TRBJ1-1|-|TRBV30
TGTGCCTGGAGTGTAGACCAGGGCACTGAAGCTTTCTTT
CAWSVDQGTEAFF
>-|TRBJ2-5|few|TRBV24-1
TGTGCCACCAGTGATAAGGAGAGGGATCAAGAGACCCAGTACTTC
CATSDKERDQETQYF